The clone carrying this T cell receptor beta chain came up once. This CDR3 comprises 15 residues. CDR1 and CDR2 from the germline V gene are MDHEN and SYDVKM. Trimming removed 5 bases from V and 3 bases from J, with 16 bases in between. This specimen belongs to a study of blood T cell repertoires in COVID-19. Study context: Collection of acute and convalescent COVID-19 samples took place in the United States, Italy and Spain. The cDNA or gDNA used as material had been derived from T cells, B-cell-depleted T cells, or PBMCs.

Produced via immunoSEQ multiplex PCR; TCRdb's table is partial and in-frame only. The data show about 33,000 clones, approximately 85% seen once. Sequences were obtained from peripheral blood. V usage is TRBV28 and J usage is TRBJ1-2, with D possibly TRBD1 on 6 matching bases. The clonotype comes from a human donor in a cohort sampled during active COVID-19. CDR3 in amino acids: CASSPGTRGYYGYTF. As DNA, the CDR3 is TGTGCCAGCAGTCCCGGGACAAGGGGGTACTATGGCTACACCTTC.